One and the same sample provided the 32 T cell receptor beta chains below, sequenced in a study of breast tumors, draining lymph nodes, adjacent tissues. TCRdb used MiXCR to reprocess the multiplex PCR reads, holding one entry per CDR3 protein. Among tens of thousands of distinct CDR3 sequences listed, roughly two fifths were seen once. Sequenced sample: breast tumor tissue. These receptor sequences come from a female donor with breast cancer. Some clones in this sample may be carry-over from other donors' samples.

The chain couples TRBV7-2 to TRBJ2-3; possible D gene TRBD2, 5 bases. The CDR3 contains 17 residues. V was trimmed by 1 base and J by 6 bases, leaving 20 bases between them. Per the germline V gene, CDR1 is SGHTA and CDR2 is FQGNSA. As DNA, the CDR3 is TGTGCCAGCAGCTTAGGAGGGCCCGAGGGAAGAGGGGATACGCAGTATTTT. Protein sequence: CASSLGGPEGRGDTQYF.

This clonotype appeared many times. With a much larger clone just one base away, this may be a read error. V gene TRBV12-3 or TRBV12-4 combines with J gene TRBJ2-7; the D gene could be TRBD1 or TRBD2 (5 bases each). V shed 3 bases and J shed 6 bases, with 12 bases lying between them. This CDR3 comprises 13 residues. CDR3 protein: CASSFSGGTEQYF. CDR3 in DNA: TGTGCCAGCAGTTTCAGCGGTGGGACCGAGCAGTACTTC.

This clonotype has a count of ten or more. The J gene is TRBJ2-3, the V gene TRBV7-2, with 7 bases aligning to TRBD2. The CDR3 extends over 15 amino acids. Losses at the gene ends were 3 bases for V and 0 bases for J; bases not matched to a gene: 3. Germline CDR1 reads SGHTA; CDR2 reads FQGNSA. The CDR3 DNA reads as TGTGCCAGCAGCTTTCTAGCGGAAAGCACAGATACGCAGTATTTT. Its translation is CASSFLAESTDTQYF.

About this clonotype: At one end the junction does not follow the germline gene, possibly because of a read error. The chain links TRBV12-3 or TRBV12-4 to TRBJ1-5; D remains ambiguous. This CDR3 spans 15 amino acids. The CDR3 sequence: CASSFYPAGNRPQHF. The CDR3 bases are TGTGCCAGCAGTTTCTACCCGGCGGGTAATCGGCCCCAGCATTTT.

V is TRBV24-1 and J is TRBJ1-6, with 7 positions matching TRBD1. Germline V gene data show CDR1 as KGHDR and CDR2 as SFDVKD. V was clipped by 5 bases and J by 7 bases; unmatched bases: 10. The CDR3 loop spans 16 amino acids. The CDR3 DNA reads as TGTGCCACCAGTGCCGGCGGACAGGCCGTAAATTCACCCCTCCACTTT. Encoded protein: CATSAGGQAVNSPLHF.

The V call is TRBV12-3 or TRBV12-4, the J call TRBJ1-2, with D unclear. V lost 5 bases to trimming and J lost 3 bases, with 10 bases between them. The CDR3 is 13 residues long. CDR3 DNA sequence: TGTGCCAGCAGTCCCGGACGGTACTATGGCTACACCTTC. It codes for CASSPGRYYGYTF.

This clonotype has a count of ten or more. V is TRBV4-1 and J is TRBJ1-2; D is unresolved. The CDR3 loop spans 17 amino acids. Trimming removed 1 base at V and 7 bases at J, with 22 bases between. CDR1 MGHRA and CDR2 YSYEKL come from the germline V gene. CDR3 sequence: CASSQARTTALTGGYTF. Here the CDR3 DNA reads TGCGCCAGCAGCCAAGCTAGGACGACGGCCCTAACTGGTGGCTACACCTTC.

The chain carries TRBV10-3 and TRBJ2-7, with D perhaps TRBD2 (6 bases). The CDR3 extends over 14 amino acids. CDR1 is ENHRY and CDR2 is SYGVKD in the germline V gene. Trimming stripped 4 bases from V and 5 bases from J, with 15 bases between. CDR3 sequence reads: CAISVDRDSDEQYF. CDR3 nucleotides: TGTGCCATCAGTGTCGACCGGGACTCTGACGAGCAGTACTTC.

For this clonotype: Since no conserved phenylalanine or tryptophan closes the CDR3, a read error is the likely cause. It is unclear where the CDR3 begins or ends on the DNA, so no DNA is shown, and the CDR3 is as TCRdb lists it. The rearrangement joins TRBV29-1 to TRBJ2-5; whether TRBD1, the table's D call, matches the DNA was not checked. Germline assignment: CDR1 SQVTM and CDR2 ANQGSEA. The CDR3 spans 16 residues, counting both ends. The CDR3 region is CSVELAHALGGYTFGS.

Concerning this clonotype: A much larger clone differs from this one at a single base, so this may be a read error. The DNA is left out, because the CDR3 cannot be placed on it with certainty; the CDR3 is given as TCRdb lists it. The J gene is TRBJ2-5, the V gene TRBV25-1; the tabulated D call, TRBD2, remains unverified against the DNA. Ends included, the CDR3 has 14 residues. The germline gives CDR1 MGHDK, CDR2 SYGVNS. This CDR3 is CACSARRQGETQYF.

The chain has TRBV7-2 and TRBJ1-1, with D possibly being TRBD1 (5 bases). V lost 3 bases to trimming and J lost 1 base, with 9 bases between them. CDR1 and CDR2 (germline): SGHTA, FQGNSA. The CDR3 sequence is 14 residues long. This chain's CDR3 is CASSFQGRNTEAFF. For the CDR3, the DNA is TGTGCCAGCAGCTTTCAGGGTCGGAACACTGAAGCTTTCTTT. The entire variable domain, with the rest obtained from reference TRBV7-2 and TRBJ1-1, is as follows: GAGVSQSPSNKVTEKGKDVELRCDPISGHTALYWYRQSLGQGLEFLIYFQGNSAPDKSGLPSDRFSAERTGGSVSTLTIQRTQQEDSAVYLCASSFQGRNTEAFFGQGTRLTVV.

In this sample, this clonotype turned up many times. The chain is built from TRBV5-1 and TRBJ2-7; TRBD2 is a possible D gene (6 bases). V dropped 0 bases and J dropped 5 bases, with 15 bases sitting between them. This CDR3 is 15 amino acids long. CDR1 and CDR2 (germline): SGHRS, YFSETQ. The CDR3 DNA follows: TGCGCCAGCAGCTTGGGTTCCGGGGGTTCCCACGAGCAGTACTTC. Translation: CASSLGSGGSHEQYF.

This clonotype occurred once. The rearrangement links TRBV7-9 to TRBJ2-7, with 7 bases that match TRBD2. The CDR3 spans 13 residues. Germline CDR1 SEHNR, CDR2 FQNEAQ (reference sequence). V was pared by 9 bases and J by 5 bases, with 10 bases of the junction left unmatched. This chain's CDR3 is CARGRELSHEQYF. CDR3 coding DNA: TGTGCCAGAGGGCGGGAGCTCAGTCACGAGCAGTACTTC. Drawing the rest from reference TRBV7-9 and TRBJ2-7, the complete variable domain is DTGVSQNPRHKITKRGQNVTFRCDPISEHNRLYWYRQTLGQGPEFLTYFQNEAQLEKSRLLSDRFSAERPKGSFSTLEIQRTEQGDSAMYLCARGRELSHEQYFGPGTRLTVT.

On this clonotype: One end of the junction varies from germline; a read error may be responsible. This chain joins TRBV2 and TRBJ1-2, with D perhaps TRBD1 (6 bases). The CDR3 covers 12 residues. From germline, CDR1 is SNHLY and CDR2 FYNNEI. The CDR3 here is CASSLQGNDYTF. In DNA form, the CDR3 reads TGCGCCAGCAGTTTGCAGGGGAATGACTACACCTTC.

The chain links TRBV10-2 to TRBJ2-3, with 11 bases lining up with TRBD2. This CDR3 contains 14 residues. After removal of 6 bases from V and 6 bases from J, the junction contained 5 bases not matched to a gene. CDR1 is WSHSY, CDR2 SAAADI, per germline. The CDR3 sequence: CASRPSGRSDTQYF. The CDR3 region has the DNA TGCGCCAGCAGACCTAGCGGGAGGTCGGATACGCAGTATTTT.

This clonotype was found many times. The chain couples TRBV7-2 to TRBJ2-7, with D tentatively TRBD2 (5 bases). The CDR3 is made up of 16 amino acids. Per the germline V gene, CDR1 is SGHTA and CDR2 is FQGNSA. V was pared by 1 base and J by 6 bases, with 19 bases between. The CDR3 DNA reads TGTGCCAGCAGCTTAGGGTCGGGGTCTCAGTCTCGCGAGCAGTACTTC. It encodes CASSLGSGSQSREQYF.

The chain carries TRBV29-1 and TRBJ1-2, with D unresolved. The CDR3 consists of 10 residues. V was pared by 2 bases and J by 5 bases, with 3 bases between. Germline V lookup: CDR1 SQVTM, CDR2 ANQGSEA. The CDR3 loop is CSVEQYGYTF. The CDR3 DNA reads TGCAGCGTTGAACAGTATGGCTACACCTTC.

The table lists this clonotype with many counts. A much larger clone is a single base away; this may be a read error. The CDR3 DNA follows: TGTGCTAGTGGTTTAGAACACGGACTCCAAGAGACCCAGTACTTC. Protein product: CASGLEHGLQETQYF. This chain uses TRBV12-5 with TRBJ2-5; a possible D gene is TRBD2 (5 bases). The CDR3 spans 15 residues. The V and J ends lost 3 bases and 1 base respectively, with 12 bases between them. From germline, CDR1 is LGHNT and CDR2 FRNRAP.

This chain connects TRBV5-1 to TRBJ1-4; D gene unclear. The germline gives CDR1 SGHRS, CDR2 YFSETQ. The CDR3 covers 17 residues. V lost 0 bases and J lost 0, with 12 bases in between. The CDR3 spells CASSLAWPTTTNEKLFF. CDR3 in DNA: TGCGCCAGCAGCTTGGCATGGCCCACTACAACTAATGAAAAACTGTTTTTT. Based on the CDR3 plus reference TRBV5-1 and TRBJ1-4, the full variable domain is KAGVTQTPRYLIKTRGQQVTLSCSPISGHRSVSWYQQTPGQGLQFLFEYFSETQRNKGNFPGRFSGRQFSNSRSEMNVSTLELGDSALYLCASSLAWPTTTNEKLFFGSGTQLSVL.

For this clonotype: Just one base apart from a much larger clone, this may be a read error. The chain carries TRBV12-3 or TRBV12-4 and TRBJ2-3; D is uncertain. The CDR3 has 13 residues. Trimming removed 3 bases from V and 3 bases from J, with 7 bases in between. The CDR3, as DNA: TGTGCCAGCAGTTTCCGGTCTACAGATACGCAGTATTTT. Residues: CASSFRSTDTQYF.

This clonotype was detected ten times or more. The chain carries TRBV27 and TRBJ2-7; D may be TRBD1 (7 bases). The CDR3 consists of 15 residues. CDR1 and CDR2 (germline): MNHEY, SMNVEV (reference sequence). V was pared by 5 bases and J by 4 bases, with 18 bases between. The CDR3 DNA reads TGTGCCAGCAGTCGGCGACAGGGAGGTATGTACGAGCAGTACTTC. Amino acids: CASSRRQGGMYEQYF.

This clonotype was seen repeatedly, ten times or more. This chain uses TRBV19 with TRBJ1-3; unclear D gene. The CDR3 consists of 15 residues. V was clipped by 3 bases and J by 4 bases, with 13 bases between them. CDR1 is LNHDA, CDR2 SQIVND, per germline (reference sequence). In DNA form, the CDR3 reads TGTGCCAGTAGTATGCCGGCTTTAGGCGGAAACACCATATATTTT. As protein: CASSMPALGGNTIYF.

The gene calls are TRBV2 and TRBJ1-6; no clear D gene. The CDR3 covers 15 residues. V was pared by 1 base and J by 4 bases, with 8 bases between. Germline V CDR1 and CDR2: SNHLY, FYNNEI. The CDR3 bases are TGTGCCAGCAGTGAAGTCGAGTCATATAATTCACCCCTCCACTTT. Protein sequence: CASSEVESYNSPLHF.

Details on this clonotype: A clone one base away is much larger, so this may be a read error. The V and J genes are TRBV28 and TRBJ1-6; D gene uncertain. Germline CDR1 MDHEN, CDR2 SYDVKM. CDR3 length: 13 amino acids. CDR3 bases: TGTGCCGGCAGCTCCGCCTATAATTCACCCCTCCACTTT. It is translated as CAGSSAYNSPLHF.

The rearrangement links TRBV20-1 to TRBJ2-5; D gene unclear. V lost 3 bases, J lost 5 bases, and 7 bases lay in between. The V gene's germline CDR1 is DFQATT and CDR2 SNEGSKA (reference sequence). This CDR3 comprises 11 residues. The CDR3 sequence: CSASWQETQYF. The CDR3 DNA sequence: TGCAGTGCTAGCTGGCAGGAGACCCAGTACTTC.

At least ten counts were recorded for this clonotype. J is TRBJ2-1 and V is TRBV18, with 9 nucleotides matching TRBD2. From germline, CDR1 is KGHSH and CDR2 LQKENI. The ends lost 1 base at V and 4 bases at J; junction bases unmatched: 2. The CDR3 length is 15 residues. CDR3 sequence: CASSPRLAGYNEQFF. CDR3 in DNA: TGTGCCAGCTCACCACGGCTAGCGGGATACAATGAGCAGTTCTTC.

The chain combines TRBV11-2 with TRBJ2-5; D is undetermined. The CDR3 totals 12 residues. The V end lost 7 bases, the J end lost 9 bases, and 15 bases lay between the germline ends. CDR1 and CDR2 from the germline V gene are SGHAT and FQNNGV. The CDR3: CASTAGGLAQYF. CDR3 in DNA: TGTGCCAGCACCGCCGGCGGTTTGGCCCAGTACTTC.

At least ten counts were recorded for this clonotype. One base away lies a much larger clone, so this may be a sequencing read error. The gene calls are TRBV5-4 and TRBJ1-6; 7 nucleotides line up with TRBD1. The ends lost 5 bases at V and 6 bases at J; junction bases unmatched: 8. Germline V gene sequence: CDR1 SGHNT, CDR2 YYREEE (reference sequence). CDR3 length: 15 amino acids. The CDR3 region is CASSLDRAINSPLHF. The DNA for the CDR3 is TGTGCCAGCAGTCTCGACAGGGCAATTAATTCACCCCTCCACTTT.

This clonotype came up many times. The chain carries TRBV7-9 and TRBJ2-5; TRBD2 might be the D (5 bases). Between the trimmed V and J ends, which lost 9 bases and 5 bases, there was a span of 25 bases. Germline assignment: CDR1 SEHNR and CDR2 FQNEAQ (reference sequence). The CDR3 sequence is 16 residues long. The CDR3 DNA reads as TGTGCCAGGCGCGACCACGGGAAGGGCGACGGGGAGACCCAGTACTTC. Amino acids: CARRDHGKGDGETQYF.

Notes on this clonotype: The conserved phenylalanine or tryptophan normally closing the CDR3 is absent here, so this likely arose from a read error. The chain is built from TRBV25-1 and TRBJ2-2; D unresolved. The CDR3 runs 14 residues. The V gene's germline CDR1 is MGHDK and CDR2 SYGVNS. The V end lost 5 bases, the J end lost 0 bases, and 7 bases lay between the germline ends. DNA for the CDR3: TGTGCCAGCAGTCTCCAGGCGAACACCGGGGAGCTGTTTTCA. This gives the protein CASSLQANTGELFS.

This clonotype was counted ten times or more. V and J are TRBV28 and TRBJ2-7; D is possibly TRBD1 or TRBD2 (5 bases each). Germline V lookup: CDR1 MDHEN, CDR2 SYDVKM. The germline V and J ends were trimmed by 3 bases and 3 bases, with 12 bases remaining between them. The CDR3 is made up of 14 amino acids. This CDR3 is CASSFPGTGYEQYF. The DNA of the CDR3 is TGTGCCAGCAGTTTCCCAGGGACGGGCTACGAGCAGTACTTC.

This sequence joins TRBV5-6 and TRBJ2-3, with 14 bases aligning to TRBD2. V lost 2 bases, J lost 1 base, and 6 bases stayed unmatched. The CDR3 runs to 18 residues. The germline V gene encodes CDR1 SGHDT and CDR2 YYEEEE. The CDR3 DNA follows: TGTGCCAGCAGCTTTCCGACTAGCGGGAGGGTGGGCACAGATACGCAGTATTTT. It specifies CASSFPTSGRVGTDTQYF.